The 2 T cell receptor beta chains in this list originate from one sample, sequenced in a study of T cell responses to AZD1222 COVID-19 vaccine. Clones were sequenced by immunoSEQ multiplex PCR, and TCRdb holds only the in-frame ones, with some missing. The sample holds 150,000 to 200,000 clones, about 92% seen once. Sequencing was performed on peripheral blood, taken on day 0 of AZD1222 vaccination. The source is an adult in good health.

V is TRBV30 and J is TRBJ1-3; maybe TRBD1 (5 bases). Germline values: CDR1 GTSNPN, CDR2 SVGIG (reference sequence). This CDR3 comprises 16 residues. V gave up 4 bases and J gave up 4 bases, with 20 bases separating them. The CDR3 DNA sequence: TGTGCCTGGACCTCCGGGACCTTCGCGTTCGGAAACACCATATATTTT. It encodes CAWTSGTFAFGNTIYF.

The chain is built from TRBV7-9 and TRBJ2-3; 9 nucleotides line up with TRBD2. Looked up from germline, CDR1 is SEHNR and CDR2 is FQNEAQ (reference sequence). The CDR3 covers 15 residues. V was clipped by 5 bases and J by 0 bases; unmatched bases: 3. The DNA for the CDR3 is TGTGCCAGCAGCCTTAGCGGGAGTAGCACAGATACGCAGTATTTT. This translates into CASSLSGSSTDTQYF.